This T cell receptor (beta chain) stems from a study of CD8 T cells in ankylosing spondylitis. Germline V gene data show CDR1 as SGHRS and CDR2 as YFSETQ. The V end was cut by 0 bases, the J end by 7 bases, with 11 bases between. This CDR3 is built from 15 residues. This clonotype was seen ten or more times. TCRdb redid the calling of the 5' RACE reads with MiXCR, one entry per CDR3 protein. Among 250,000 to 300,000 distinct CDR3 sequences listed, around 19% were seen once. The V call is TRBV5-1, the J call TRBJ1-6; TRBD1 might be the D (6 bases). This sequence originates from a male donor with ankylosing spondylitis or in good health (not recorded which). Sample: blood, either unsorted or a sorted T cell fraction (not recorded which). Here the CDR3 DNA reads TGCGCCAGCAGCTTGGGGGACATCGAGAATTCACCCCTCCACTTT. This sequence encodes CASSLGDIENSPLHF.